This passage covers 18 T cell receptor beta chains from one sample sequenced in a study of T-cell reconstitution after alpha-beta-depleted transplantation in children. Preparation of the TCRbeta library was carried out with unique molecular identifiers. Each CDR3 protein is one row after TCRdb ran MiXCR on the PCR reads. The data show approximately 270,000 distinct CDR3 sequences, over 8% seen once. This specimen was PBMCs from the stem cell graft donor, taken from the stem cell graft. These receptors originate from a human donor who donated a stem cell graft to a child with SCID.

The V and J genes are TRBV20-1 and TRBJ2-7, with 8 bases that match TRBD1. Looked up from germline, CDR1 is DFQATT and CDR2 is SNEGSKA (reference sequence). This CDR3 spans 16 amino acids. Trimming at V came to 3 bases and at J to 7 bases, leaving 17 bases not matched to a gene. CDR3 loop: CSASEGRAGGFGEQYF. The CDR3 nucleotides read TGCAGTGCTAGTGAGGGGCGGGCAGGGGGCTTCGGAGAGCAGTACTTC.

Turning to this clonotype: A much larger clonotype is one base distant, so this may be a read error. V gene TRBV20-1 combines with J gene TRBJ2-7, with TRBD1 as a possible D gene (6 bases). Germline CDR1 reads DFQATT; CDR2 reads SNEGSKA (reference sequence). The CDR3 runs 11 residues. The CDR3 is CSPQGNYEQYF. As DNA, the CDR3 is TGCAGCCCTCAGGGGAACTACGAGCAGTACTTC.

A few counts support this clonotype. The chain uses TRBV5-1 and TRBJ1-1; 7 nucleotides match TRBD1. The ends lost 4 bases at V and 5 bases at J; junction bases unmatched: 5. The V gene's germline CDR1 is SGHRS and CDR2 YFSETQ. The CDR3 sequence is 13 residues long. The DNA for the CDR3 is TGCGCCAGCAGCGTGTACAGGGGTACTGAAGCTTTCTTT. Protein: CASSVYRGTEAFF.

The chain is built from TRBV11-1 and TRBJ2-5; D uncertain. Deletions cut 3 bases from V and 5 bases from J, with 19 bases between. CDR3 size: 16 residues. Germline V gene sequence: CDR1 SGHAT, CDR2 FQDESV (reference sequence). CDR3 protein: CASSLKETLVGETQYF. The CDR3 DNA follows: TGTGCCAGCAGCTTGAAGGAGACTCTAGTAGGGGAGACCCAGTACTTC.

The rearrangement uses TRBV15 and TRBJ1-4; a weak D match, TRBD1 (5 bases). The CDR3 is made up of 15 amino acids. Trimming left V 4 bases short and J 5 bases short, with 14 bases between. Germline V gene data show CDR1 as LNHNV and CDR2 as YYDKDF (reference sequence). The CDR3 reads CATSTLTDPNEKLFF. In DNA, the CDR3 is TGTGCCACCAGCACCCTGACAGACCCCAATGAAAAACTGTTTTTT.

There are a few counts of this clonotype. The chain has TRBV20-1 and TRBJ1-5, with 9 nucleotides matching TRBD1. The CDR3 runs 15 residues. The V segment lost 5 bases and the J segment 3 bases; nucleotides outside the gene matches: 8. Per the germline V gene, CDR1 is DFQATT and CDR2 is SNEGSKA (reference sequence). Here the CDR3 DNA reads TGCAGTGCTCTTCCGGGACAGGGTTTCAATCAGCCCCAGCATTTT. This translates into CSALPGQGFNQPQHF.

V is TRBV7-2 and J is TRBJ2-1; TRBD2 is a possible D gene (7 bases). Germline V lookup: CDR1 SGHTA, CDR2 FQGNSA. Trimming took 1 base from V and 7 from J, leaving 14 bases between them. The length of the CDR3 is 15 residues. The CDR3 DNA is TGTGCCAGCAGCTTAGGGGGGGGGCTCTTGAATGAGCAGTTCTTC. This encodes CASSLGGGLLNEQFF.

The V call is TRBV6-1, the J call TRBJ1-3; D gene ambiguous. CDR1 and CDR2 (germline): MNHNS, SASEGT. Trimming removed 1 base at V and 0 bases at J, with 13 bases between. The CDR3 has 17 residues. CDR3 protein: CASSEEREVPSGNTIYF. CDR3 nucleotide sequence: TGTGCCAGCAGTGAAGAGCGTGAGGTACCCTCTGGAAACACCATATATTTT.

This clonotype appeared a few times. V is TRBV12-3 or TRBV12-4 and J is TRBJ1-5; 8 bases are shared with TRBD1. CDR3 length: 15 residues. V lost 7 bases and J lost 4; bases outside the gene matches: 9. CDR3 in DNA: TGTGCCAGCACCTCGGGGACAGGTGATAATCAGCCCCAGCATTTT. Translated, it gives CASTSGTGDNQPQHF.

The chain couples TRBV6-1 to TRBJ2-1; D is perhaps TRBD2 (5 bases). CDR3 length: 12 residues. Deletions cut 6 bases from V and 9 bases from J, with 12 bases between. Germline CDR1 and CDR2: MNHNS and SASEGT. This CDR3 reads CASRGGLPEQFF. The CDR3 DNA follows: TGTGCCAGCAGAGGAGGATTGCCTGAGCAGTTCTTC.

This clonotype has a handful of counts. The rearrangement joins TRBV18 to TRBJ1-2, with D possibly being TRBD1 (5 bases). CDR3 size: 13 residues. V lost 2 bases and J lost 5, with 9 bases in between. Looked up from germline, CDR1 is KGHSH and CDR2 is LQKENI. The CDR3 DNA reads TGTGCCAGCTCACCATCCAGGGCTTATGGCTACACCTTC. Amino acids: CASSPSRAYGYTF.

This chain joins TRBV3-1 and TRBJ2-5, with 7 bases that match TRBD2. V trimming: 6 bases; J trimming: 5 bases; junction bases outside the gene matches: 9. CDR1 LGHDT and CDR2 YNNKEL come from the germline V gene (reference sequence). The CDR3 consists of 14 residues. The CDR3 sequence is CASRSSGGIETQYF. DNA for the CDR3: TGTGCCAGCAGGTCTAGCGGTGGGATTGAGACCCAGTACTTC.

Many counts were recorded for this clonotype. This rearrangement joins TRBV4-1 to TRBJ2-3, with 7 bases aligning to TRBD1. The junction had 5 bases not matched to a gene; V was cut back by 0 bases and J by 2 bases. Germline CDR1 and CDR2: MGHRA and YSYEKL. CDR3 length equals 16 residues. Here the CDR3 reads CASSQDRGLATDTQYF. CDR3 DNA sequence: TGCGCCAGCAGCCAAGATAGGGGGCTAGCCACAGATACGCAGTATTTT.

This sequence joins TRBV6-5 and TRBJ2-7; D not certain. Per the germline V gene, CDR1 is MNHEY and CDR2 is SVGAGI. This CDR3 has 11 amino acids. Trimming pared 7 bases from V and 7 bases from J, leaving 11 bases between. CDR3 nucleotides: TGTGCCAGCAAAATTGCGGAGGAGCAGTACTTC. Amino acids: CASKIAEEQYF.

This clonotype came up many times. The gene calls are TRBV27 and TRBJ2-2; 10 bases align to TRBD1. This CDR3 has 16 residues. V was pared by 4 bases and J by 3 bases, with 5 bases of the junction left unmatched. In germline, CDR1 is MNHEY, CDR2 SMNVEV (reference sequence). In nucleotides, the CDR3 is TGTGCCAGCAGTTGGGGGGACAGGGGATACACCGGGGAGCTGTTTTTT. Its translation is CASSWGDRGYTGELFF.

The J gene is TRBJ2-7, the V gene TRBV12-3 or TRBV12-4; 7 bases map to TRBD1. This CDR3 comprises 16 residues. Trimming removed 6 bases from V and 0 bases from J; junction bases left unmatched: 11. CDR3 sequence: CASSPLDRALSYEQYF. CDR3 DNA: TGTGCCAGCAGCCCTTTAGACAGGGCCCTCTCCTACGAGCAGTACTTC.

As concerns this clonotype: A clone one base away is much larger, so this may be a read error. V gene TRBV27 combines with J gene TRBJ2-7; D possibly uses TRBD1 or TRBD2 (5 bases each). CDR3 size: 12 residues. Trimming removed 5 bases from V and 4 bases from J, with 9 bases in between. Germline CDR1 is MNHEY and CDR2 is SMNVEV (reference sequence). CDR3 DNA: TGTGCCAGCAGTATGGGACCGTACGAGCAGTACTTC. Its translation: CASSMGPYEQYF.

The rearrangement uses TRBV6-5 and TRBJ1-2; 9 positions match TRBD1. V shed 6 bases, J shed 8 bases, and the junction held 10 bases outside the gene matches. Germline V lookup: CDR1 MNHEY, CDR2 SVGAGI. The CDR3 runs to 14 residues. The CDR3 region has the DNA TGTGCCAGCAGGACTCATACAGGGGGCGAAGGCTACACCTTC. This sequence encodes CASRTHTGGEGYTF.